This entry features one TCR beta chain sequence. This CDR3 has 17 amino acids. Germline CDR1 is LNHNV and CDR2 is YYDKDF (reference sequence). J was trimmed by 4 bases and V by 5 bases; bases with no gene match: 13. The data belong to a study of cytomegalovirus exposure and HLA in healthy donors. Study-level information: Genotyping of roughly 400 donors showed that about 79% belonged to the Caucasian-associated ancestry cluster.

The primer mix had 60 Vbeta and 13 Jbeta primers. Only in-frame clones appear in the TCRdb table, and some are missing; sequencing was by immunoSEQ multiplex PCR. Of around 180,000 clones in the sample, 75% to 85% were seen once. This TCR was sampled from a young woman in good health and CMV-seropositive. This chain uses TRBV15 with TRBJ1-5; 8 bases line up with TRBD1. Sequenced sample: PBMCs. The CDR3 loop is CATSLPLGQAENQPQHF. The CDR3 DNA reads TGTGCCACCAGCCTACCCCTGGGACAGGCCGAGAATCAGCCCCAGCATTTT.